A selection of T cell receptor beta chains follows, all from one sample in a study of blood T cell repertoires in COVID-19. Libraries were prepared by immunoSEQ multiplex PCR; TCRdb keeps only in-frame clonotypes and omits some of them. The data contain roughly 200,000 clones, about 84% of them singletons. The sample was peripheral blood. The receptors stem from a woman of 80 years or more with COVID-19, enrolled during active disease. CDR3s include the opening cysteine and the closing phenylalanine or tryptophan. Fields, in order: D gene, clone size, J gene, V gene, CDR3 protein, CDR3 DNA. A D gene is named only where the DNA matches it firmly. Some rows have no size entry. The others give once, few or many, or a class for an expanded clone.

D: TRBD1; size: -; J: TRBJ1-1; V: TRBV5-1; CDR3: CASRRTGENNLEAFF; DNA: TGCGCCAGCAGAAGGACAGGGGAGAACAACCTTGAAGCTTTCTTT
D: TRBD1; size: -; J: TRBJ1-5; V: TRBV6-5; CDR3: CASSYAGGNQPQHF; DNA: TGTGCCAGCAGTTACGCAGGGGGAAATCAGCCCCAGCATTTT
D: TRBD2; size: -; J: TRBJ2-1; V: TRBV3-1/TRBV3-2; CDR3: CASSPWTSGSLVNEQFF; DNA: TGTGCCAGCAGCCCCTGGACTAGCGGGAGCTTGGTCAATGAGCAGTTCTTC
D: TRBD2; size: -; J: TRBJ2-1; V: TRBV6-5; CDR3: CASSRTGGYNEQFF; DNA: TGTGCCAGCAGTAGAACGGGAGGGTACAATGAGCAGTTCTTC
D: -; size: many; J: TRBJ1-1; V: TRBV29-1; CDR3: CSTSGGQLNTEAFF; DNA: TGCAGCACCTCGGGGGGACAATTGAACACTGAAGCTTTCTTT
D: -; size: once; J: TRBJ1-2; V: TRBV5-1; CDR3: CASSFSLTDGYTF; DNA: TGCGCCAGCAGCTTTTCACTTACGGATGGCTACACCTTC
D: -; size: -; J: TRBJ1-5; V: TRBV4-1; CDR3: CASSQERDQPQHF; DNA: TGCGCCAGCAGCCAAGAGAGGGATCAGCCCCAGCATTTT
D: -; size: -; J: TRBJ2-5; V: TRBV19; CDR3: CASRQITAPIETQYF; DNA: TGTGCCAGTAGACAAATCACAGCTCCAATAGAGACCCAGTACTTC
D: -; size: -; J: TRBJ1-2; V: TRBV29-1; CDR3: CSVVAGRSFRGYTF; DNA: TGCAGCGTTGTGGCGGGACGGAGTTTTAGGGGCTACACCTTC
D: -; size: few; J: TRBJ1-2; V: TRBV5-1; CDR3: CASSIDSYGYTF; DNA: TGCGCCAGCAGCATTGACAGCTATGGCTACACCTTC
D: TRBD2; size: -; J: TRBJ2-1; V: TRBV2; CDR3: CASSEPMGLAGGLSYNEQFF; DNA: TGTGCCAGCAGTGAACCCATGGGGCTAGCGGGGGGGCTCTCCTACAATGAGCAGTTCTTC
D: -; size: -; J: TRBJ1-6; V: TRBV6-6; CDR3: CASSSGQWNSPLHF; DNA: TGTGCCAGCTCCTCTGGACAGTGGAATTCACCCCTCCACTTT
D: -; size: -; J: TRBJ1-1; V: TRBV5-1; CDR3: CASSSGVNTEAFF; DNA: TGCGCCAGCAGTTCAGGGGTGAACACTGAAGCTTTCTTT
D: -; size: -; J: TRBJ1-6; V: TRBV5-1; CDR3: CASSNPIRLVGGSYNSPLHF; DNA: TGCGCCAGCAGCAACCCTATCCGGCTTGTTGGAGGCTCCTATAATTCACCCCTCCACTTT
D: TRBD2; size: few; J: TRBJ2-1; V: TRBV25-1; CDR3: CASSEYLAGPGNEQFF; DNA: TGTGCCAGCAGTGAATACCTAGCGGGACCGGGCAATGAGCAGTTCTTC
D: -; size: once; J: TRBJ2-5; V: TRBV3-1/TRBV3-2; CDR3: CASSQDGETQYF; DNA: TGTGCCAGCAGCCAAGACGGGGAGACCCAGTACTTC
D: -; size: -; J: TRBJ1-1; V: TRBV3-1/TRBV3-2; CDR3: CASSQDRFSRDGGEAFF; DNA: TGTGCCAGCAGCCAAGATCGGTTTTCGAGGGACGGGGGTGAAGCTTTCTTT
D: TRBD1; size: -; J: TRBJ1-5; V: TRBV19; CDR3: CASSRPGQGRVGNQPQHF; DNA: TGTGCCAGTAGTCGCCCGGGACAGGGGCGAGTAGGCAATCAGCCCCAGCATTTT
D: TRBD1; size: -; J: TRBJ2-7; V: TRBV7-2; CDR3: CASSPTRTGIHEQYF; DNA: TGTGCCAGCAGCCCTACCCGGACAGGCATTCACGAGCAGTACTTC
D: TRBD1; size: once; J: TRBJ1-2; V: TRBV9; CDR3: CASSEGQGYGYTF; DNA: TGTGCCAGCAGCGAAGGACAGGGGTATGGCTACACCTTC
D: TRBD1; size: -; J: TRBJ2-2; V: TRBV14; CDR3: CASRRQGNTGELFF; DNA: TGTGCCAGCAGGCGACAGGGTAACACCGGGGAGCTGTTTTTT
D: -; size: -; J: TRBJ1-2; V: TRBV11-2; CDR3: CASSAEGTGGYTF; DNA: TGTGCCAGCAGCGCGGAGGGGACGGGAGGCTACACCTTC
D: -; size: -; J: TRBJ2-3; V: TRBV5-1; CDR3: CASRPPGGGPPDTQYF; DNA: TGCGCCAGCCGACCACCAGGGGGAGGCCCCCCAGATACGCAGTATTTT
D: TRBD1; size: once; J: TRBJ1-1; V: TRBV4-1; CDR3: CASSHGTVAEAFF; DNA: TGCGCCAGCAGCCATGGGACAGTCGCTGAAGCTTTCTTT
D: -; size: -; J: TRBJ1-4; V: TRBV5-1; CDR3: CASSLEGGRGKLFF; DNA: TGCGCCAGCAGCTTGGAAGGCGGCCGGGGAAAACTGTTTTTT
D: -; size: -; J: TRBJ2-5; V: TRBV7-9; CDR3: CASSLGGIQETQYF; DNA: TGTGCCAGCAGCTTAGGAGGAATCCAAGAGACCCAGTACTTC
D: -; size: -; J: TRBJ1-1; V: TRBV7-3; CDR3: CASSLQGHTEAFF; DNA: TGTGCCAGCAGCTTACAGGGGCACACTGAAGCTTTCTTT